The rows below give T cell receptor beta chains drawn from one sample of a study of OX40 agonist ivuxolimab in advanced cancers. TCRdb's copy holds only in-frame clones and misses some; the assay was immunoSEQ multiplex PCR. Of about 35,000 clones detected, 65% to 75% appear once; the ten largest clones hold roughly 19%. The material sequenced was CD4+ or CD8+ T cells sorted from blood, taken in a trial of the OX40 agonist ivuxolimab. The receptors were sampled from an adult with an advanced solid tumor such as melanoma, head and neck, liver or kidney cancer. The CDR3 runs from the conserved cysteine through the conserved F or W. The D gene is left open where the match is weak. Size values are once, few and many counts, or a class for expanded clones, and some rows have none.

>.|TRBV27|.|TRBJ1-3
CASSARGSGNTIYF
TGTGCCAGCAGCGCCAGGGGCTCTGGAAACACCATATATTTT
>.|TRBV2|.|TRBJ1-3
CASSELGASSGNTIYF
TGTGCCAGCAGTGAACTTGGGGCAAGCTCTGGAAACACCATATATTTT
>.|TRBV6-5|.|TRBJ1-3
CASSSGGQGMRNTIYF
TGTGCCAGCAGTTCAGGTGGTCAGGGAATGAGAAACACCATATATTTT
>.|TRBV19|few|TRBJ1-2
CASSRREDGYTF
TGTGCCAGTAGTAGGAGGGAGGATGGCTACACCTTC
>.|TRBV19|.|TRBJ1-6
CASSDRSSYNSPLHF
TGTGCCAGTAGCGACAGGAGCTCCTATAATTCACCCCTCCACTTT
>.|TRBV5-1|.|TRBJ1-6
CASSLGEYNSPLHF
TGCGCCAGCAGCTTGGGGGAATATAATTCACCCCTCCACTTT
>.|TRBV6-5|.|TRBJ2-2
CAGRYREAGELFF
TGTGCCGGGAGGTACAGGGAAGCCGGGGAGCTGTTTTTT
>TRBD2|TRBV5-6|.|TRBJ2-5
CASSSGGLAARGETQYF
TGTGCCAGCAGCAGCGGGGGACTAGCGGCAAGGGGGGAGACCCAGTACTTC
>TRBD1|TRBV25-1|.|TRBJ1-2
CASSEGPNRGQYGYTF
TGTGCCAGCAGTGAAGGCCCGAACAGGGGTCAGTATGGCTACACCTTC
>.|TRBV6-5|.|TRBJ2-1
CASSYNRRGGNEQFF
TGTGCCAGCAGTTACAATCGCAGGGGCGGCAATGAGCAGTTCTTC
>.|TRBV5-6|.|TRBJ1-1
CASSLVGMIRTEAFF
TGTGCCAGCAGCTTGGTGGGGATGATAAGGACTGAAGCTTTCTTT
>.|TRBV28|.|TRBJ2-7
CASGQGVPYEQYF
TGTGCCAGCGGGCAGGGAGTTCCCTACGAGCAGTACTTC
>.|TRBV2|.|TRBJ2-1
CASSVNLRGEQFF
TGTGCCAGCAGTGTCAACTTACGGGGTGAGCAGTTCTTC
>TRBD2|TRBV18|.|TRBJ2-1
CASSPPGLANNEQFF
TGTGCCAGCTCACCACCGGGACTAGCGAACAATGAGCAGTTCTTC
>.|TRBV2|.|TRBJ1-1
CASSESGSESIKAFF
TGTGCCAGCAGTGAATCCGGCAGCGAGTCAATTAAGGCTTTCTTT
>.|TRBV11-2|once|TRBJ1-2
CASSRSLGDGYTF
TGTGCCAGCAGCAGGTCCTTGGGGGATGGCTACACCTTC
>TRBD1|TRBV7-9|.|TRBJ1-2
CASSSGTGFSYGYTF
TGTGCCAGCAGCTCCGGGACAGGGTTTAGCTATGGCTACACCTTC
>.|TRBV2|.|TRBJ1-4
CASSPAPGQSNEKLFF
TGTGCCAGCAGCCCCGCCCCGGGACAAAGTAATGAAAAACTGTTTTTT
>.|TRBV14|.|TRBJ1-2
CASSQFGYYGYTF
TGTGCCAGCAGCCAATTCGGGTATTATGGCTACACCTTC
>.|TRBV4-2|.|TRBJ1-2
CASSPGGGVNYGYTF
TGTGCCAGCAGCCCTGGGGGTGGGGTTAACTATGGCTACACCTTC
>.|TRBV29-1|.|TRBJ2-7
CSALGLESYEQYF
TGCAGCGCCCTGGGCCTTGAATCCTACGAGCAGTACTTC
>.|TRBV4-3|.|TRBJ1-2
CASSPTLNIGIHGYTF
TGCGCCAGCAGCCCCACACTCAATATCGGGATTCATGGCTACACCTTC